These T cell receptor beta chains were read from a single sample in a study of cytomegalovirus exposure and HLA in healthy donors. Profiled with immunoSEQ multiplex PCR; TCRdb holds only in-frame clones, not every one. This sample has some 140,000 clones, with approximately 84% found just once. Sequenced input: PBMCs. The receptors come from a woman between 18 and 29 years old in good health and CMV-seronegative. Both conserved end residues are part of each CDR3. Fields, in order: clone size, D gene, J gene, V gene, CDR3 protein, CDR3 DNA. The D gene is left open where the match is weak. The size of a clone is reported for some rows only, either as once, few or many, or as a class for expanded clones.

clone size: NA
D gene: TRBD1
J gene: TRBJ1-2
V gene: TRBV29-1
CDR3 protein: CSVGGFGGQGDGYTF
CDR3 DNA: TGCAGCGTTGGAGGCTTTGGAGGACAGGGGGATGGCTACACCTTC

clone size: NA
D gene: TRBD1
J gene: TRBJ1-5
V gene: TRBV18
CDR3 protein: CASSSQGASNQPQHF
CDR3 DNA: TGTGCCAGCTCATCACAGGGGGCTAGCAATCAGCCCCAGCATTTT

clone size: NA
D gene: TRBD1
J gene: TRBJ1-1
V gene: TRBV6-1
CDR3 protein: CASKETGGAWAEAFF
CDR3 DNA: TGTGCCAGCAAAGAGACAGGGGGGGCCTGGGCTGAAGCTTTCTTT

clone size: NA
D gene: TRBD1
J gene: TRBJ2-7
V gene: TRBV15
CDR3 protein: CATSRVRGQGIDEQYF
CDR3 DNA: TGTGCCACCAGCAGAGTTAGGGGACAGGGCATCGACGAGCAGTACTTC

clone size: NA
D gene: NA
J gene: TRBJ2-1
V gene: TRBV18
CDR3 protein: CASSSRERGYNEQFF
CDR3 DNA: TGTGCCAGCTCATCGCGGGAAAGGGGCTACAATGAGCAGTTCTTC

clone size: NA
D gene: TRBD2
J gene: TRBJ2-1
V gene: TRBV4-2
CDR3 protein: CASSQEWLAGTYNEQFF
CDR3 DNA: TGTGCCAGCAGCCAAGAATGGCTAGCGGGAACCTACAATGAGCAGTTCTTC

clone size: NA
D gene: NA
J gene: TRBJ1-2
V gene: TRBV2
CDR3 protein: CASSAVSLSYGYTF
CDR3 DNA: TGTGCCAGCAGTGCGGTAAGCCTAAGCTATGGCTACACCTTC

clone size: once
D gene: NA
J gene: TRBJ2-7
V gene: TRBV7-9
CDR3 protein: CASSLAGVAPNYEQYF
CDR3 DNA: TGTGCCAGCAGCTTAGCCGGGGTGGCTCCTAACTACGAGCAGTACTTC

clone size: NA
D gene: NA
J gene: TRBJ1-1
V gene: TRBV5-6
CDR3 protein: CASSLEPGSEAFF
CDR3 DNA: TGTGCCAGCAGCTTGGAGCCGGGATCTGAAGCTTTCTTT

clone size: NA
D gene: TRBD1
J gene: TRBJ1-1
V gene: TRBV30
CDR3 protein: CAWIEGAAEAFF
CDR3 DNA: TGTGCCTGGATAGAGGGGGCCGCTGAAGCTTTCTTT

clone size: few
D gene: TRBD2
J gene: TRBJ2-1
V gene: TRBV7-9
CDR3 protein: CATLGAPSGPYPYNEQFF
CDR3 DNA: TGTGCCACCCTAGGGGCCCCTAGCGGGCCATACCCCTACAATGAGCAGTTCTTC

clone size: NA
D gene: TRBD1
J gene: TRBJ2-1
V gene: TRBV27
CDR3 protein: CASSFEGTGLLEQFF
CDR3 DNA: TGTGCCAGCAGTTTTGAGGGGACAGGGCTACTGGAGCAGTTCTTC

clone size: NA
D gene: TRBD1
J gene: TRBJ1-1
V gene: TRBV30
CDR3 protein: CAQNRGPVETEAFF
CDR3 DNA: TGTGCCCAAAACAGGGGGCCCGTGGAAACTGAAGCTTTCTTT

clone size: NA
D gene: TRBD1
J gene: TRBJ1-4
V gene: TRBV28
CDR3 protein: CASSFTRTGGNEKLFF
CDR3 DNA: TGTGCCAGCAGTTTTACCCGGACAGGGGGTAATGAAAAACTGTTTTTT

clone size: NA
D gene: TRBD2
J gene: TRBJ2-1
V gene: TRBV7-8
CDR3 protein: CASSSPGLAGSVEQFF
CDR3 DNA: TGTGCCAGCAGCTCTCCGGGACTAGCGGGATCTGTAGAGCAGTTCTTC

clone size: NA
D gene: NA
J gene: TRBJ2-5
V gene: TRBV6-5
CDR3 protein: CASSYNPDSRGTQYF
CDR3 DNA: TGTGCCAGCAGTTACAATCCCGACAGCCGTGGGACCCAGTACTTC

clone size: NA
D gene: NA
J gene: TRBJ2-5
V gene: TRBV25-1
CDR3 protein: CASSLQETQYF
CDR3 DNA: TGTGCCAGCAGCCTACAAGAGACCCAGTACTTC

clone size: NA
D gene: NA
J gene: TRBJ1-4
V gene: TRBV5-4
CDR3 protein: CASSLRGMTNEKLFF
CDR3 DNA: TGTGCCAGCAGCTTGAGAGGGATGACTAATGAAAAACTGTTTTTT

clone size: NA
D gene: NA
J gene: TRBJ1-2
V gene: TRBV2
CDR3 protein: CASSEAAGVKDGYTF
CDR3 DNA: TGTGCCAGCAGTGAAGCGGCAGGGGTGAAGGATGGCTACACCTTC

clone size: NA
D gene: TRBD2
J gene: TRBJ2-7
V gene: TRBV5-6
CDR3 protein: CASSSGLAGGYF
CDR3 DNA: TGTGCCAGCAGTTCCGGACTAGCGGGAGGGTACTTC

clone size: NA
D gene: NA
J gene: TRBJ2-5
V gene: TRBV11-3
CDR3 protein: CASSLRSNRAEETQYF
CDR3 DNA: TGTGCCAGCAGCCTCCGCTCCAACAGGGCTGAAGAGACCCAGTACTTC

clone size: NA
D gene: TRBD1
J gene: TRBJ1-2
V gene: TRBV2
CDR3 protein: CASRLGTGGSFRDNYGYTF
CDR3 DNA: TGTGCCAGCAGATTAGGGACAGGTGGATCTTTTCGGGATAACTATGGCTACACCTTC

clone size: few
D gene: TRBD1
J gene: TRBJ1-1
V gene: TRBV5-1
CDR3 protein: CASSGNQGGTEAFF
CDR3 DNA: TGCGCCAGCAGTGGGAATCAGGGGGGCACTGAAGCTTTCTTT

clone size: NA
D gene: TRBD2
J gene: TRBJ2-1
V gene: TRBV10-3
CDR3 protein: CAISAYLAGGPNEQFF
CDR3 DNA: TGTGCCATCAGTGCTTATTTAGCGGGAGGGCCGAATGAGCAGTTCTTC

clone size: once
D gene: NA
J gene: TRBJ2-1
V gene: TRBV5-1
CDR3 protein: CASTPGVASYNEQFF
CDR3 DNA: TGCGCCAGCACCCCGGGGGTAGCGAGCTACAATGAGCAGTTCTTC

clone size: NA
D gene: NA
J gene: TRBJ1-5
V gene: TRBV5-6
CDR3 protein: CASSLLGGPVNQPQHF
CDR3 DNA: TGTGCCAGCAGCTTATTGGGGGGGCCGGTCAATCAGCCCCAGCATTTT

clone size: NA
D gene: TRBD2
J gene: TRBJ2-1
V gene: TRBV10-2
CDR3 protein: CASSNSGTFFF
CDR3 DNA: TGCGCCAGCTCGAATAGCGGGACCTTTTTCTTC

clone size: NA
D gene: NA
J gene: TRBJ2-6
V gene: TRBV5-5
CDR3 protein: CASHSRPSGANVLTF
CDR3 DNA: TGTGCCAGCCACTCGCGGCCCTCTGGGGCCAACGTCCTGACTTTC

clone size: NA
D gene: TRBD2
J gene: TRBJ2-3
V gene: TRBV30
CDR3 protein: CAWRTSGPTDTQYF
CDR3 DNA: TGTGCCTGGAGGACTAGCGGTCCCACAGATACGCAGTATTTT

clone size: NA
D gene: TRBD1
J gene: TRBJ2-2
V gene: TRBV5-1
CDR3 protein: CASSLGQGDTGELFF
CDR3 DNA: TGCGCCAGCAGCTTAGGCCAGGGGGACACCGGGGAGCTGTTTTTT

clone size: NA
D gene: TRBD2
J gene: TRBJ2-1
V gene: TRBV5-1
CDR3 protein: CASSLLVAGGPGEQFF
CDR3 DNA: TGCGCCAGCAGCTTGTTGGTAGCGGGAGGGCCTGGGGAGCAGTTCTTC

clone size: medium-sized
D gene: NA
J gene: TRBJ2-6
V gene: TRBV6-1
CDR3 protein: CASRFTETGANVLTF
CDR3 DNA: TGTGCCAGCAGATTCACAGAAACTGGGGCCAACGTCCTGACTTTC

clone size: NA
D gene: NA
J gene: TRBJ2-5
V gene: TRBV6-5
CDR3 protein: CASSYSPDSGETQYF
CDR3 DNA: TGTGCCAGCAGTTACTCCCCTGACAGTGGCGAGACCCAGTACTTC

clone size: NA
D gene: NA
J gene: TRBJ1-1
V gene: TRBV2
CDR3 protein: CASRERGKGDTEAFF
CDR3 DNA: TGTGCCAGCAGGGAACGGGGGAAAGGGGACACTGAAGCTTTCTTT

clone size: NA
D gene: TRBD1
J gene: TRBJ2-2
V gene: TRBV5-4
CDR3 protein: CASRLGQGLNTGELFF
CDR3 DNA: TGTGCCAGCAGATTAGGACAGGGGTTGAACACCGGGGAGCTGTTTTTT

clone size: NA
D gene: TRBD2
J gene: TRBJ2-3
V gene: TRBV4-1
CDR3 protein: CASSQGLAGGFADTQYF
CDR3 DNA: TGCGCCAGCAGCCAAGGACTAGCGGGAGGGTTTGCAGATACGCAGTATTTT

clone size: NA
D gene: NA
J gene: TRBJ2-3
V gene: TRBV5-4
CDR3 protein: CASSPVGGRTDTQYF
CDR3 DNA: TGTGCCAGCAGCCCTGTCGGAGGGAGGACAGATACGCAGTATTTT

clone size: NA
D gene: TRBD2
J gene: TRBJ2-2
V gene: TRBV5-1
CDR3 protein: CASTYLGLAGVAGELFF
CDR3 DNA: TGCGCCAGCACATACTTGGGACTAGCGGGAGTGGCCGGGGAGCTGTTTTTT

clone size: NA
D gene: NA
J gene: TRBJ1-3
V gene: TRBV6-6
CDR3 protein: CASSRGGSGNTIYF
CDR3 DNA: TGTGCCAGCAGTCGAGGGGGCTCTGGAAACACCATATATTTT

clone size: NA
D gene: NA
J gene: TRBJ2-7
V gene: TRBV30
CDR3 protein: CAWKRDSHSYEQYF
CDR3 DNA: TGTGCCTGGAAAAGGGACTCGCACTCCTACGAGCAGTACTTC

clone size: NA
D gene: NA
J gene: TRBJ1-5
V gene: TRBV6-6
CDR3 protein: CASSYAADQPQHF
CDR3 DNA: TGTGCCAGCAGTTACGCAGCGGATCAGCCCCAGCATTTT

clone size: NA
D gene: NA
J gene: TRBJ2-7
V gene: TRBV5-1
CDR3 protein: CASSLVGGTQSYEQYF
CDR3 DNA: TGCGCCAGCAGCTTGGTGGGCGGGACGCAGTCCTACGAGCAGTACTTC

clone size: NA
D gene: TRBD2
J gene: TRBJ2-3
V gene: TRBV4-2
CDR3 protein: CASSPKVRTSGSKDTQYF
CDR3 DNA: TGTGCCAGCAGCCCCAAAGTCCGGACTAGCGGGAGCAAGGATACGCAGTATTTT

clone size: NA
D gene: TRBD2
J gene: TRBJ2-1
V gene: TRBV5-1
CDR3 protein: CASSWEEREYEQFF
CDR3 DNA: TGCGCCAGCAGCTGGGAGGAGCGGGAGTATGAGCAGTTCTTC

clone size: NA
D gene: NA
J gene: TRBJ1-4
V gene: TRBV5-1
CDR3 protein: CASSPDSGNEKLFF
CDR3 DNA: TGCGCCAGCAGCCCAGACAGTGGTAATGAAAAACTGTTTTTT